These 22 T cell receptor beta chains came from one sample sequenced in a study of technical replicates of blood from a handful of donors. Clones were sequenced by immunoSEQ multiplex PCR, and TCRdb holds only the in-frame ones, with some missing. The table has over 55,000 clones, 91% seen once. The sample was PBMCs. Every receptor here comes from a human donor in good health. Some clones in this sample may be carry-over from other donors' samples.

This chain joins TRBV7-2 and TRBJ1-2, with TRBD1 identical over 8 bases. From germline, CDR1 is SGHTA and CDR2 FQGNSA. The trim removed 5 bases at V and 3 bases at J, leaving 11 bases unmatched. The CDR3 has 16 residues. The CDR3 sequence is CASSLGGAGGHYGYTF. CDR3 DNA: TGTGCCAGCAGCCTAGGGGGGGCAGGGGGCCACTATGGCTACACCTTC.

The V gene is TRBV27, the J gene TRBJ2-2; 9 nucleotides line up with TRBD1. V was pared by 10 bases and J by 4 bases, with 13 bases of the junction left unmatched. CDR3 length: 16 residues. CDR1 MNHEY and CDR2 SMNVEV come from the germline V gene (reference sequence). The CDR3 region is CAMSPPGQGFTGELFF. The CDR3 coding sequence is TGTGCCATGAGTCCCCCGGGACAGGGCTTCACCGGGGAGCTGTTTTTT.

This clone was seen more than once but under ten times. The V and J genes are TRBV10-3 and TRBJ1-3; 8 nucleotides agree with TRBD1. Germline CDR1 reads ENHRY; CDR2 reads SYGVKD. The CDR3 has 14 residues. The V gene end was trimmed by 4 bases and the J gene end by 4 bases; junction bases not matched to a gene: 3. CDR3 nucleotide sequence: TGTGCCATCAGTGTTGCAGGGGGCGGAAACACCATATATTTT. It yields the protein CAISVAGGGNTIYF.

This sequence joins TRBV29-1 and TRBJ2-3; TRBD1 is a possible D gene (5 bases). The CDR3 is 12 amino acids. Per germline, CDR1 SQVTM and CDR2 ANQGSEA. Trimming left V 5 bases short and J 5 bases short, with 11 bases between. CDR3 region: CSVRRAEDTQYF. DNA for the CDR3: TGCAGCGTTCGCAGGGCTGAAGATACGCAGTATTTT.

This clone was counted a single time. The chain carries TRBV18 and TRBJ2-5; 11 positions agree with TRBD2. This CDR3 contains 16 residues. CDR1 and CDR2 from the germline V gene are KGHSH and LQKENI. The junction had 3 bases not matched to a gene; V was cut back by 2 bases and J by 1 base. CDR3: CASSPRLAGLQETQYF. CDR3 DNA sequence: TGTGCCAGCTCACCAAGACTAGCGGGGCTCCAAGAGACCCAGTACTTC.

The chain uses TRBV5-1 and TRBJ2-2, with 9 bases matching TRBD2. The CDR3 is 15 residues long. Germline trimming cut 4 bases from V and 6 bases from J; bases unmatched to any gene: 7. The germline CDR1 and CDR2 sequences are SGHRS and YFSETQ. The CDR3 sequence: CASSTLAGVAGELFF. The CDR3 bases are TGCGCCAGCAGCACTTTAGCGGGAGTGGCCGGGGAGCTGTTTTTT.

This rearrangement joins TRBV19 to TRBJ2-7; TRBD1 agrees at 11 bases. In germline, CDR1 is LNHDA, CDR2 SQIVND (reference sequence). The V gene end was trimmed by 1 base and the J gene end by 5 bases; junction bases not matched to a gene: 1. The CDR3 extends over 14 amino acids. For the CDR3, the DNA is TGTGCCAGTAGTATAGGGACAGGGGGCAACGAGCAGTACTTC. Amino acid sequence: CASSIGTGGNEQYF. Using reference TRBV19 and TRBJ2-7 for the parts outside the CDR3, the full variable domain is DGGITQSPKYLFRKEGQNVTLSCEQNLNHDAMYWYRQDPGQGLRLIYYSQIVNDFQKGDIAEGYSVSREKKESFPLTVTSAQKNPTAFYLCASSIGTGGNEQYFGPGTRLTVT.

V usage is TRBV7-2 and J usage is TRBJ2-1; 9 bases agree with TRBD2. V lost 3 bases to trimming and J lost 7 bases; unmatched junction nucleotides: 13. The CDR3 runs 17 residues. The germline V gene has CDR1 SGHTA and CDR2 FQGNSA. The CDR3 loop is CASSFGYGTSLINEQFF. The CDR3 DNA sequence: TGTGCCAGCAGCTTCGGTTATGGGACTAGCCTGATTAATGAGCAGTTCTTC.

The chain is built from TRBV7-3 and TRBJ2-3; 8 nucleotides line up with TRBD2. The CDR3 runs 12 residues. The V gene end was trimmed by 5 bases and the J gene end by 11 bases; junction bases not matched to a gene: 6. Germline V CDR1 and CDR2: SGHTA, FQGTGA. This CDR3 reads CASSPGGQRQYF. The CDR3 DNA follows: TGTGCCAGCAGCCCGGGGGGGCAAAGGCAGTATTTT.

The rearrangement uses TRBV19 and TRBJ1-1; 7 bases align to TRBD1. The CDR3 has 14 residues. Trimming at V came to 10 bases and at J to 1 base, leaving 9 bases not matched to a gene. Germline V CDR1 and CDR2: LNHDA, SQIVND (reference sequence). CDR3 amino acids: CATQPRTGNTEAFF. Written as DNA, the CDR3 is TGTGCCACCCAACCCAGGACAGGGAACACTGAAGCTTTCTTT.

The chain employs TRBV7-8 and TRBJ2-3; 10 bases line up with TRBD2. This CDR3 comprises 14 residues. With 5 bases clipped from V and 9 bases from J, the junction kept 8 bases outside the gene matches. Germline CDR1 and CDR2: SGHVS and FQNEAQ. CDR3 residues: CASSQLAGPGTQYF. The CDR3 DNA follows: TGTGCCAGCAGCCAACTAGCGGGGCCCGGGACGCAGTATTTT. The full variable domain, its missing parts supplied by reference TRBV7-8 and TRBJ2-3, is GAGVSQSPRYKVAKRGQDVALRCDPISGHVSLFWYQQALGQGPEFLTYFQNEAQLDKSGLPSDRFFAERPEGSVSTLKIQRTQQEDSAVYLCASSQLAGPGTQYFGPGTRLTVL.

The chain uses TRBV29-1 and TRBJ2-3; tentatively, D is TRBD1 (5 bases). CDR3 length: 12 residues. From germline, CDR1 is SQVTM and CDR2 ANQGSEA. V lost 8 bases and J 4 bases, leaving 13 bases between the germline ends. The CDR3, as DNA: TGCAGCATTACAGGTCTTGCAGATACGCAGTATTTT. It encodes CSITGLADTQYF.

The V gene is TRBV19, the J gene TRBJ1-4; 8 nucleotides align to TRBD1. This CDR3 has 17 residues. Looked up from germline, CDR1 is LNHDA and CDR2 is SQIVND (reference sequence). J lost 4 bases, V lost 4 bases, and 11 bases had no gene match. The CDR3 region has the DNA TGTGCCAGTAGTAACTTAGCAGGGGGCGCCCATAATGAAAAACTGTTTTTT. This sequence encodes CASSNLAGGAHNEKLFF.

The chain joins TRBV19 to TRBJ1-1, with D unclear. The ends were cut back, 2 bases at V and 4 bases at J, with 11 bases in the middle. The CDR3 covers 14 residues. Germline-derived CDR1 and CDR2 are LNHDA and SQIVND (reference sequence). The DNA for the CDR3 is TGTGCCAGTAGTATAAGAGCCATGCCCACTGAAGCTTTCTTT. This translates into CASSIRAMPTEAFF.

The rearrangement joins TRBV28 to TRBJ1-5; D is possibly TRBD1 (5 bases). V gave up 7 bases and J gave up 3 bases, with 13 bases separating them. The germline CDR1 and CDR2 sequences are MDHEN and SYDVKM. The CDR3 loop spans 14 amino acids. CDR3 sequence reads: CASTPGGPNQPQHF. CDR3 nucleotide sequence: TGTGCCAGCACTCCCGGGGGTCCCAATCAGCCCCAGCATTTT.

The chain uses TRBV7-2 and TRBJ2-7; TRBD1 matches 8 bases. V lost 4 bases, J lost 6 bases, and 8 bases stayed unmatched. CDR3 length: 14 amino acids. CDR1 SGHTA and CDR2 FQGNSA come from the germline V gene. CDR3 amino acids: CASSSQGAPFEQYF. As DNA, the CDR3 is TGTGCCAGCAGCTCTCAGGGGGCTCCTTTCGAGCAGTACTTC.

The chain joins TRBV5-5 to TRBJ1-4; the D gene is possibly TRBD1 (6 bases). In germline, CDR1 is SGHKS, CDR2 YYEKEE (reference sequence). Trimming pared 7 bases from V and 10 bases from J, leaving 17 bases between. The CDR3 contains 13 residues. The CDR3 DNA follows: TGTGCCAGCGAGGGAGGGGGACTTGGAAAACTGTTTTTT. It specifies CASEGGGLGKLFF.

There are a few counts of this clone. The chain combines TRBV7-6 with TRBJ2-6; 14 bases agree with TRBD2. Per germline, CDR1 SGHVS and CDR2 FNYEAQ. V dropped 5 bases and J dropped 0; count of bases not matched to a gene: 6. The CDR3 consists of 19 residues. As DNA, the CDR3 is TGTGCCAGCAGCCACCTGACTAGCGGGAGGGCCTCTGGGGCCAACGTCCTGACTTTC. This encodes CASSHLTSGRASGANVLTF.

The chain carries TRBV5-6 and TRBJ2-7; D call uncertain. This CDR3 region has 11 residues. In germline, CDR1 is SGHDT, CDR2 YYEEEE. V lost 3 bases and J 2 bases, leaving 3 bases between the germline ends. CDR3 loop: CASSSAYEQYF. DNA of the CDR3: TGTGCCAGCAGCTCCGCCTACGAGCAGTACTTC. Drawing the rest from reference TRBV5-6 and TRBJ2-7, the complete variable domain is DAGVTQSPTHLIKTRGQQVTLRCSPKSGHDTVSWYQQALGQGPQFIFQYYEEEERQRGNFPDRFSGHQFPNYSSELNVNALLLGDSALYLCASSSAYEQYFGPGTRLTVT.

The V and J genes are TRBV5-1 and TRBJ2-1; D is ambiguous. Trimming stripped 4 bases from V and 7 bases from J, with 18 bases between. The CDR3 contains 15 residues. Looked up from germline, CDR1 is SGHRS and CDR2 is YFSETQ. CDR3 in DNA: TGCGCCAGCAGCCTGAGTCCCGGGTTAAATAATGAGCAGTTCTTC. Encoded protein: CASSLSPGLNNEQFF.

CDR3 sequence: CASSVVGGAGNQPQHF. CDR3 sequence (DNA): TGTGCCAGCAGTGTCGTCGGGGGGGCAGGCAATCAGCCCCAGCATTTT. This chain connects TRBV6-1 to TRBJ1-5; tentatively, D is TRBD1 (6 bases). Between the trimmed V and J ends, which lost 4 bases and 2 bases, there was a span of 15 bases. CDR1 and CDR2 from the germline V gene are MNHNS and SASEGT. This CDR3 has 16 amino acids.

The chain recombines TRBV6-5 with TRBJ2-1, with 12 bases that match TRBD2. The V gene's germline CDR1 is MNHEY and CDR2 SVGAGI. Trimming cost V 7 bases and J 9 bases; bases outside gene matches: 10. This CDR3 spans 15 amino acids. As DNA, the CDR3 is TGTGCCAGCACTTGGACTAGCGGGGCTCAGGGTGAGCAGTTCTTC. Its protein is CASTWTSGAQGEQFF.